These T cell receptor beta chains were read from a single sample in a study of control samples from healthy donors and cancer patients. Clones were read by immunoSEQ multiplex PCR, and TCRdb kept only the in-frame ones, dropping some. The table records over 65,000 clones, approximately 94% of them present only once. What was sequenced was blood. The receptors come from a woman aged 40 to 49 in good health. Each CDR3 is given with its conserved first and last residue. The D gene is left open where the match is weak. Rows may omit the clone size; those that give it use once, few, many or a size class.

j_call	clone_size	d_call	v_call	cdr3_aa	cdr3_nt
TRBJ2-3	.	.	TRBV7-3	CASSLAVRSTDTQYF	TGTGCCAGCAGCTTAGCGGTTCGGAGCACAGATACGCAGTATTTT
TRBJ1-1	once	.	TRBV29-1	CSGRGWGRNTEAFF	TGCAGCGGACGAGGTTGGGGGAGGAACACTGAAGCTTTCTTT
TRBJ2-1	.	TRBD2	TRBV11-3	CASSRGSGGDYNEQFF	TGTGCCAGCAGCCGTGGGAGCGGGGGGGATTACAATGAGCAGTTCTTC
TRBJ2-2	.	TRBD1	TRBV2	CASSGQGAGAGELFF	TGTGCCAGCAGTGGACAGGGGGCCGGTGCCGGGGAGCTGTTTTTT
TRBJ2-1	.	TRBD1	TRBV28	CASRPTGGAGFF	TGTGCCAGCAGGCCCACAGGGGGCGCGGGATTCTTC
TRBJ2-7	.	.	TRBV21-1	CASSKVGDRGAYEQYF	TGTGCCAGCAGCAAAGTAGGAGACAGGGGGGCCTACGAGCAGTACTTC
TRBJ1-1	.	.	TRBV7-9	CAVTSAFF	TGTGCCGTCACCTCGGCTTTCTTT
TRBJ1-6	.	.	TRBV6-2/TRBV6-3	CASSYTDGYNSPLHF	TGTGCCAGCAGTTACACGGACGGTTATAATTCACCCCTCCACTTT
TRBJ2-3	.	TRBD1	TRBV7-9	CASSSYRGRQYF	TGTGCCAGCAGCTCCTACAGGGGTAGGCAGTATTTT
TRBJ1-2	.	TRBD1	TRBV9	CASSVATGGSANYGYTF	TGTGCCAGCAGCGTAGCTACAGGGGGCTCGGCTAACTATGGCTACACCTTC
TRBJ2-4	.	.	TRBV18	CASSPLNTLAKNIQYF	TGTGCCAGCTCACCCCTAAACACCCTAGCCAAAAACATTCAGTACTTC
TRBJ2-3	.	TRBD2	TRBV24-1	CATSFTGTSGTDTQYF	TGTGCCACCAGTTTTACCGGGACTAGCGGCACAGATACGCAGTATTTT
TRBJ2-3	.	TRBD2	TRBV3-1/TRBV3-2	CASSRAGGRDTQYF	TGTGCCAGCAGCCGGGCGGGGGGGAGAGATACGCAGTATTTT
TRBJ2-2	.	.	TRBV5-1	CASSLRGSSGPNTGELFF	TGCGCCAGCAGCTTGCGGGGGAGTTCAGGGCCGAACACCGGGGAGCTGTTTTTT
TRBJ2-7	.	.	TRBV5-4	CASSLDTNYEQYF	TGTGCCAGCAGCTTGGACACGAACTACGAGCAGTACTTC
TRBJ2-3	.	TRBD2	TRBV6-1	CASSEERAGGTDTQYF	TGTGCCAGCAGTGAAGAGCGAGCGGGAGGTACAGATACGCAGTATTTT
TRBJ1-6	.	.	TRBV4-3	CASSQWGAGGHNSPLHF	TGCGCCAGCAGCCAATGGGGCGCCGGGGGACATAATTCACCCCTCCACTTT
TRBJ2-1	.	TRBD1	TRBV2	CASSLDRGDEQFF	TGTGCCAGCAGTCTGGACAGGGGGGATGAGCAGTTCTTC
TRBJ1-4	.	.	TRBV6-4	CASRDGPTVTTNEKLFF	TGTGCCAGCAGGGACGGTCCAACGGTAACAACTAATGAAAAACTGTTTTTT
TRBJ1-1	.	TRBD1	TRBV11-2	CASSANPGQGTEAFF	TGTGCCAGCAGTGCAAACCCGGGACAGGGTACTGAAGCTTTCTTT
TRBJ1-3	.	TRBD1	TRBV11-2	CASGTGGGNTIYF	TGTGCCAGCGGAACAGGGGGTGGAAACACCATATATTTT
TRBJ1-5	.	TRBD1	TRBV19	CASVDRSKRQPQHF	TGTGCCAGTGTGGACAGGTCGAAGAGGCAGCCCCAGCATTTT
TRBJ2-7	.	.	TRBV18	CASSPFEYPYEQYF	TGTGCCAGCTCACCCTTCGAGTACCCCTACGAGCAGTACTTC
TRBJ1-1	.	.	TRBV7-9	CASSLEGSKTEAFF	TGTGCCAGCAGCTTAGAGGGTAGTAAGACTGAAGCTTTCTTT
TRBJ2-7	.	TRBD2	TRBV5-1	CASRPLTSGEYEQYF	TGCGCCAGCAGACCTCTCACTAGCGGGGAATACGAGCAGTACTTC
TRBJ1-5	.	.	TRBV5-5	CASSFGSLDNQPQHF	TGTGCCAGCAGCTTCGGCAGTCTGGACAATCAGCCCCAGCATTTT
TRBJ1-1	.	.	TRBV21-1	CASSKVRGEEMNTEAFF	TGTGCCAGCAGCAAAGTGCGGGGGGAGGAGATGAACACTGAAGCTTTCTTT
TRBJ1-2	.	.	TRBV7-3	CASSLRGGRGYTF	TGTGCCAGCAGCTTACGCGGGGGGAGAGGCTACACCTTC
TRBJ1-4	.	.	TRBV18	CASSPAGQRGEKLFF	TGTGCCAGCTCACCGGCCGGCCAGCGAGGGGAAAAACTGTTTTTT
TRBJ2-3	.	TRBD2	TRBV9	CASSVAQGLAGAADTQYF	TGTGCCAGCAGCGTAGCTCAGGGACTAGCGGGGGCGGCTGATACGCAGTATTTT
TRBJ2-7	.	TRBD1	TRBV28	CASVPWGTGSYEQYF	TGTGCCAGCGTCCCTTGGGGGACAGGGAGCTACGAGCAGTACTTC
TRBJ1-4	.	.	TRBV7-8	CASSLTGFGPNEKLFF	TGTGCCAGCAGCTTGACAGGTTTCGGACCTAATGAAAAACTGTTTTTT
TRBJ2-5	.	TRBD1	TRBV19	CASSIGQGEETQYF	TGTGCCAGTAGTATAGGACAGGGGGAAGAGACCCAGTACTTC
TRBJ1-2	.	.	TRBV7-8	CASSLGTLNNGYTF	TGTGCCAGCAGCTTAGGGACTTTAAATAATGGCTACACCTTC
TRBJ2-3	.	.	TRBV13	CASSLGGFLGASADTQYF	TGTGCCAGCAGCTTAGGGGGTTTCCTTGGGGCGAGCGCAGATACGCAGTATTTT